Below, 11 T cell receptor beta chains from the same sample are listed, as sequenced in a study of breast tumors, draining lymph nodes, adjacent tissues. The lymph nodes were axillary draining lymph nodes from breast cancer patients. A single record per CDR3 protein comes from TCRdb applying MiXCR to the multiplex PCR reads. The sample includes approximately 140,000 distinct CDR3 sequences, approximately 32% seen only once; the top ten take 2.3%. The source material was axillary lymph node tissue. The receptors come from a female donor with breast cancer. Some clones in this sample may be carry-over from other donors' samples.

Concerning this clonotype: A single base separates this from a much larger clone, so it may be a read error. This chain connects TRBV5-1 to TRBJ2-7; D uncertain. Looked up from germline, CDR1 is SGHRS and CDR2 is YFSETQ. This CDR3 has 13 residues. The CDR3 DNA is TGCGCCAGCAGCTTGAGGCGGAGCTACGACCAGTACTTC. It yields the protein CASSLRRSYDQYF.

This clonotype was found many times. The chain is built from TRBV18 and TRBJ2-3; D might be TRBD1 or TRBD2, each matching 5 bases. The V and J ends lost 1 base and 5 bases respectively, with 7 bases between them. The CDR3 contains 13 residues. Germline values: CDR1 KGHSH, CDR2 LQKENI. The CDR3 DNA reads as TGTGCCAGCTCACCACTTGGGGGAGATACGCAGTATTTT. This encodes CASSPLGGDTQYF. Combining the CDR3 with reference TRBV18 and TRBJ2-3 gives the whole variable domain NAGVMQNPRHLVRRRGQEARLRCSPMKGHSHVYWYRQLPEEGLKFMVYLQKENIIDESGMPKERFSAEFPKEGPSILRIQQVVRGDSAAYFCASSPLGGDTQYFGPGTRLTVL.

In this sample, this clonotype turned up many times. The V call is TRBV9, the J call TRBJ1-6; D might be TRBD1 (5 bases). This CDR3 has 16 residues. The V end lost 0 bases, the J end lost 2 bases, and 9 bases lay between the germline ends. CDR1 and CDR2 (germline): SGDLS, YYNGEE. The CDR3 protein is CASSVGQFPYNSPLHF. In DNA form, the CDR3 reads TGTGCCAGCAGCGTAGGACAGTTCCCCTATAATTCACCCCTCCACTTT.

Worth noting for this clonotype: A much larger clone is a single base away; this may be a read error. J is TRBJ1-1 and V is TRBV9; D gene unclear. Germline CDR1 SGDLS, CDR2 YYNGEE. The CDR3 has 15 amino acids. CDR3 sequence: CAGSLDGGGNTEAFF. The CDR3 DNA reads TGTGCCGGCAGCCTCGACGGTGGAGGAAACACTGAAGCTTTCTTT.

This clonotype was recorded many times. The gene calls are TRBV9 and TRBJ2-1, with D maybe TRBD2 (5 bases). The CDR3 is 13 residues long. Looked up from germline, CDR1 is SGDLS and CDR2 is YYNGEE. Trimming took off 0 bases at V and 7 bases at J, with 8 bases between the two ends. The CDR3, as DNA: TGTGCCAGCAGCGTAGGCGGGTGGAATGAGCAGTTCTTC. It encodes CASSVGGWNEQFF.

This clonotype showed up many times. The chain couples TRBV20-1 to TRBJ2-7; possible D gene TRBD2, 6 bases. Trimming removed 5 bases at V and 6 bases at J, with 17 bases between. This CDR3 is 13 amino acids long. Germline V gene lookup returns CDR1 DFQATT and CDR2 SNEGSKA (reference sequence). The CDR3 sequence is CSAHHDGGSEQYF. The CDR3 DNA reads TGCAGTGCTCATCACGACGGGGGTTCCGAGCAGTACTTC.

This clonotype came up many times. A clone one base away is much larger, so this may be a read error. J is TRBJ2-7 and V is TRBV20-1; the match to TRBD2 covers 9 bases. Trimming removed 0 bases from V and 6 bases from J; junction bases left unmatched: 12. CDR1 and CDR2 from the germline V gene are DFQATT and SNEGSKA (reference sequence). The CDR3 is 16 residues long. The CDR3 region is CSARDMRLAANSEQYV. The CDR3 region has the DNA TGCAGTGCTAGAGATATGAGACTAGCGGCTAACTCCGAGCAGTACGTC.

This clonotype was detected ten times or more. CDR3 bases: TGTGCCAGCAGGGTCGGTCGGACTATCTATGGCTACACCTTC. Its protein is CASRVGRTIYGYTF. The chain employs TRBV2 and TRBJ1-2, with D unclear. CDR3 length equals 14 residues. Germline CDR1 reads SNHLY; CDR2 reads FYNNEI. V was trimmed by 6 bases and J by 4 bases, leaving 15 bases between them.

In this sample, this clonotype turned up once. J is TRBJ1-2 and V is TRBV5-5; D remains ambiguous. V was cut by 0 bases and J by 12 bases, with 15 bases left in between. Germline-derived CDR1 and CDR2 are SGHKS and YYEKEE (reference sequence). The CDR3 consists of 13 residues. CDR3 residues: CASSLEGYSGNTF. Here the CDR3 DNA reads TGTGCCAGCAGCTTGGAGGGTTACTCTGGAAACACCTTC.

This clonotype has at least ten counts. The chain employs TRBV7-8 and TRBJ2-3, with 9 nucleotides matching TRBD1. Germline CDR1 reads SGHVS; CDR2 reads FQNEAQ. The CDR3 sequence is 14 residues long. Unmatched junction bases numbered 3, after V lost 7 bases and J lost 1 base. The CDR3 DNA is TGTGCCAGCAACCGGGACAGGGGCACAGATACGCAGTATTTT. Its protein is CASNRDRGTDTQYF.

The chain employs TRBV5-1 and TRBJ2-7; TRBD2 aligns across 7 bases. J lost 2 bases, V lost 4 bases, and 12 bases had no gene match. The germline CDR1 and CDR2 sequences are SGHRS and YFSETQ. The CDR3 is 16 amino acids. This CDR3 reads CASSLGPSGGTYEQYF. The CDR3 region has the DNA TGCGCCAGCAGCCTCGGGCCTAGCGGAGGAACCTACGAGCAGTACTTC.